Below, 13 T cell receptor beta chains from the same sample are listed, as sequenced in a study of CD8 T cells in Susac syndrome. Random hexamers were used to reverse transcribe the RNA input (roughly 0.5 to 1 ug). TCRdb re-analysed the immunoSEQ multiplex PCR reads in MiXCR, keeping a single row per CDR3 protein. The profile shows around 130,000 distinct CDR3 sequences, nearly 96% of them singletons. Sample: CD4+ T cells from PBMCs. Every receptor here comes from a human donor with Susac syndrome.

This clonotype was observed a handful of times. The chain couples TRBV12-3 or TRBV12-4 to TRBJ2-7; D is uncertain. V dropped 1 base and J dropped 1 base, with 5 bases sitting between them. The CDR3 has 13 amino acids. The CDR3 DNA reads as TGTGCCAGCAGTTTAGACGGATCCTACGAGCAGTACTTC. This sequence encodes CASSLDGSYEQYF.

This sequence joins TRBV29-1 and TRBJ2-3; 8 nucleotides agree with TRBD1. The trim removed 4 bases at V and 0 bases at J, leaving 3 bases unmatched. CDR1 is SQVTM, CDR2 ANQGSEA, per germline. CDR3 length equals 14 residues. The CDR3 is CSVATGGSTDTQYF. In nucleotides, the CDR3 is TGCAGCGTTGCCACAGGGGGGAGCACAGATACGCAGTATTTT.

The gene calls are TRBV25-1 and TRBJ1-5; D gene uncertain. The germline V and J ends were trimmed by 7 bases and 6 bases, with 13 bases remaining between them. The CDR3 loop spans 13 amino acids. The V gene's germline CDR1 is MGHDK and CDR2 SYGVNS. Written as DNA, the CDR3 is TGTGCCAGCACCCAAGGGAAGGGTCAGCCCCAGCATTTT. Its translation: CASTQGKGQPQHF.

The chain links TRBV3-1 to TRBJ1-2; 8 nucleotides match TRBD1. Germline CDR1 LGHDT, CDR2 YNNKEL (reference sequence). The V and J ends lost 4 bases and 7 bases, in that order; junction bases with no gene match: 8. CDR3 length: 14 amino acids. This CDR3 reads CASSRTTGDGGYTF. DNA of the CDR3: TGTGCCAGCAGCCGAACGACAGGGGATGGTGGCTACACCTTC.

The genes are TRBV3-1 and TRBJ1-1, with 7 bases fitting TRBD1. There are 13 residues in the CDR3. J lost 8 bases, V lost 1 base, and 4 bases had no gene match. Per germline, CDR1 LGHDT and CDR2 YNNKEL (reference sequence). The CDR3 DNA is TGTGCCAGCAGCCAAGGGTCCAGGGGGGAAGCTTTCTTT. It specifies CASSQGSRGEAFF.

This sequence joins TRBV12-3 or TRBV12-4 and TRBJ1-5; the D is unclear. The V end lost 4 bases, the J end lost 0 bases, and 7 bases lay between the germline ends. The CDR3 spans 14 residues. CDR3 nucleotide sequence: TGTGCCAGCAGTTCACTGAGTAGCAATCAGCCCCAGCATTTT. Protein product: CASSSLSSNQPQHF.

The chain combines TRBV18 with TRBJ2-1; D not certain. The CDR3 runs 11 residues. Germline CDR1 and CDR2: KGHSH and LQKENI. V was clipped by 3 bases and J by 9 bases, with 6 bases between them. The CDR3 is CASSPWSEQFF. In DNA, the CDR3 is TGTGCCAGCTCACCGTGGAGTGAGCAGTTCTTC.

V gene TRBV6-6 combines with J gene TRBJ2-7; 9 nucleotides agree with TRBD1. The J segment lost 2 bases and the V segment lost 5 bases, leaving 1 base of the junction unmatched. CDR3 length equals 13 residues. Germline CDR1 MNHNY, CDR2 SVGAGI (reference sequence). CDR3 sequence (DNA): TGTGCCAGCAGTGACAGGGGGACCTACGAGCAGTACTTC. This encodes CASSDRGTYEQYF.

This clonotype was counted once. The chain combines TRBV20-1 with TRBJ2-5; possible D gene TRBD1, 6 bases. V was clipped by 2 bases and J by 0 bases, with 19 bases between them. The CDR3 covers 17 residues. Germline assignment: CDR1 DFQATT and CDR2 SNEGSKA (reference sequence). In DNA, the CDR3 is TGCAGTGCTAGAAGGGGGATTTCCATGCTGTACCAAGAGACCCAGTACTTC. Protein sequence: CSARRGISMLYQETQYF.

The CDR3 nucleotides read TGTGCCAGCAGCCAAGGGCGGAGACTGAACACTGAAGCTTTCTTT. This encodes CASSQGRRLNTEAFF. V and J are TRBV9 and TRBJ1-1; no clear D gene. Trimming left V 4 bases short and J 0 bases short, with 13 bases between. The CDR3 contains 15 residues. Germline loops: CDR1 SGDLS, CDR2 YYNGEE.

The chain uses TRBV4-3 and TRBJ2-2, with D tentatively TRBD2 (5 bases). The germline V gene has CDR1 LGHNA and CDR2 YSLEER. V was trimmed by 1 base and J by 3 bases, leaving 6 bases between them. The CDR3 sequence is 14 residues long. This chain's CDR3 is CASSQVGDTGELFF. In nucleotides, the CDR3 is TGCGCCAGCAGCCAAGTCGGGGACACCGGGGAGCTGTTTTTT.

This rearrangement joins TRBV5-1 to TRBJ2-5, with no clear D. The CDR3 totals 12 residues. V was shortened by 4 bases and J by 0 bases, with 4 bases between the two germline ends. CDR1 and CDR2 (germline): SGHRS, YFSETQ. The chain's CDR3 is CASSPNQETQYF. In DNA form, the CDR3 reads TGCGCCAGCAGCCCGAACCAAGAGACCCAGTACTTC.

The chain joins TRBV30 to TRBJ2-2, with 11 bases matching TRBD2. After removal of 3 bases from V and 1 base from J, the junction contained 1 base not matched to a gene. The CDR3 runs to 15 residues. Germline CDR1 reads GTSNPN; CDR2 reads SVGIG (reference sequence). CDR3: CAWRLAGGNTGELFF. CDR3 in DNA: TGTGCCTGGAGGCTAGCGGGAGGGAACACCGGGGAGCTGTTTTTT.